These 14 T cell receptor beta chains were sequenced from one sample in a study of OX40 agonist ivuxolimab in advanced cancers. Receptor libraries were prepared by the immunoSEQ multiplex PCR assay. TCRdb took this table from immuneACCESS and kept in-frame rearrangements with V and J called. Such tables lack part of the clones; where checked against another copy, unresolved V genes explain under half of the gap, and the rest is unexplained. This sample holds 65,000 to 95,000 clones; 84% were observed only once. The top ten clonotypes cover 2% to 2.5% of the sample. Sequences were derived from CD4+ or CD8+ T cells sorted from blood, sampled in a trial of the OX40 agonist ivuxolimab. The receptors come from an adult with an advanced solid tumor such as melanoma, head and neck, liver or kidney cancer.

CDR3 loop: CASSLAGGAETQYF. The CDR3 DNA reads TGTGCCAGCAGCCTCGCGGGAGGAGCGGAGACCCAGTACTTC. The gene calls are TRBV9 and TRBJ2-5; 8 nucleotides line up with TRBD2. In germline, CDR1 is SGDLS, CDR2 YYNGEE. Unmatched junction bases numbered 7, after V lost 4 bases and J lost 5 bases. This CDR3 has 14 amino acids. Full variable domain (remainder filled in from reference TRBV9 and TRBJ2-5): DSGVTQTPKHLITATGQRVTLRCSPRSGDLSVYWYQQSLDQGLQFLIQYYNGEERAKGNILERFSAQQFPDLHSELNLSSLELGDSALYFCASSLAGGAETQYFGPGTRLLVL.

The CDR3 loop reads CASSLAGTDHLAKNIQYF. Written as DNA, the CDR3 is TGTGCCAGCAGCTTGGCCGGGACAGATCACCTAGCCAAAAACATTCAGTACTTC. The rearrangement joins TRBV5-6 to TRBJ2-4; 7 nucleotides match TRBD1. V was clipped by 0 bases and J by 0 bases; unmatched bases: 9. Germline V CDR1 and CDR2: SGHDT, YYEEEE. The length of the CDR3 is 18 residues.

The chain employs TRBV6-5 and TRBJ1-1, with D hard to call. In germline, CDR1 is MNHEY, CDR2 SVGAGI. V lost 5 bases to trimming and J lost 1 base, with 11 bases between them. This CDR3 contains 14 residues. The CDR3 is CASSPPGRNTEAFF. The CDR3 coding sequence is TGTGCCAGCAGTCCTCCGGGGAGGAACACTGAAGCTTTCTTT.

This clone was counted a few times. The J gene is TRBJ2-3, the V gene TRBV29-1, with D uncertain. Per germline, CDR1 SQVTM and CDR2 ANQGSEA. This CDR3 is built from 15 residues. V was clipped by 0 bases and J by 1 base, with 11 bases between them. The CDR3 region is CSVEDRSRGTDTQYF. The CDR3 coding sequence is TGCAGCGTTGAAGATCGAAGTAGGGGCACAGATACGCAGTATTTT.

CDR3 sequence: CASSEGSLASSYNEQFF. CDR3 DNA: TGTGCCAGCAGTGAGGGGTCCCTAGCGAGCTCCTACAATGAGCAGTTCTTC. The chain carries TRBV25-1 and TRBJ2-1, with a weak D call TRBD2 (6 bases). CDR1 is MGHDK and CDR2 is SYGVNS in the germline V gene. V was trimmed by 3 bases and J by 0 bases, leaving 15 bases between them. This CDR3 is built from 17 residues.

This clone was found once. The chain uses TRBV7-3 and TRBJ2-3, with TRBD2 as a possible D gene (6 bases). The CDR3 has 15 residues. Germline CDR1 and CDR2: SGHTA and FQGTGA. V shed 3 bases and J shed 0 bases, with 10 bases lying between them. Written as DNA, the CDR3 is TGTGCCAGCAGCTTTGACGGGGGTAGCACAGATACGCAGTATTTT. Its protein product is CASSFDGGSTDTQYF.

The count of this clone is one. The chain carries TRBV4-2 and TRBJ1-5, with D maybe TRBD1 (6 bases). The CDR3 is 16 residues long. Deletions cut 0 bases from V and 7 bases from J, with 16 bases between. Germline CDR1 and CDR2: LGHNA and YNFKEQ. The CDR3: CASSQDRGAGIQPQHF. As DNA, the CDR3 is TGTGCCAGCAGCCAAGATCGGGGGGCTGGGATCCAGCCCCAGCATTTT.

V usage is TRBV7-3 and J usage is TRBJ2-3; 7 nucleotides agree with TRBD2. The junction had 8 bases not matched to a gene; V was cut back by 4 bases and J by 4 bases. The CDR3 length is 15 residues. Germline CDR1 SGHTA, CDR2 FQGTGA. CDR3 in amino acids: CASSSTSLRSDTQYF. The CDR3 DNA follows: TGTGCCAGCAGCTCGACTAGCCTGCGATCAGATACGCAGTATTTT.

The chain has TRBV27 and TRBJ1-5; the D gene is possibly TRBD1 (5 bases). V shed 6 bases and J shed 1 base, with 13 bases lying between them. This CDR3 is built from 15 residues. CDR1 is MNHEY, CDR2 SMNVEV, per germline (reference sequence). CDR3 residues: CASSPKGLSNQPQHF. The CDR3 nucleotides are TGTGCCAGCAGCCCCAAGGGGTTAAGCAATCAGCCCCAGCATTTT.

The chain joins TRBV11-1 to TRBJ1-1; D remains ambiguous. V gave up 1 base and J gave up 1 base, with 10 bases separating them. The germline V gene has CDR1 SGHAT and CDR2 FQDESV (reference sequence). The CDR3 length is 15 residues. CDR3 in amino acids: CASSLDRAPNTEAFF. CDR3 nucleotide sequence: TGTGCCAGCAGCTTAGATCGGGCGCCGAACACTGAAGCTTTCTTT.

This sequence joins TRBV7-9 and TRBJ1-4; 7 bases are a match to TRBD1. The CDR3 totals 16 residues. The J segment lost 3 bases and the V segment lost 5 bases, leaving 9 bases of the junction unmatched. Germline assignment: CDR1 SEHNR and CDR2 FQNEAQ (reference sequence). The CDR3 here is CASSPKGAGSNEKLFF. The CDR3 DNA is TGTGCCAGCAGCCCTAAGGGGGCAGGGTCTAATGAAAAACTGTTTTTT.

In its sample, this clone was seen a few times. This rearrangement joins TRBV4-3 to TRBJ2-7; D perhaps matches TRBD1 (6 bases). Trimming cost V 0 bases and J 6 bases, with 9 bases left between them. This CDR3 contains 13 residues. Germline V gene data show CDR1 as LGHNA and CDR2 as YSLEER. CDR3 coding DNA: TGCGCCAGCAGCCAAGAGACAGGCGGCGAGCAGTACTTC. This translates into CASSQETGGEQYF.

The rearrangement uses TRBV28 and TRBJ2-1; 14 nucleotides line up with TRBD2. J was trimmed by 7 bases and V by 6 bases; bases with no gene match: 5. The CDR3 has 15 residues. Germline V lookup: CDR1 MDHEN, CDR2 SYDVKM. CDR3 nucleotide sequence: TGTGCCAGCAGGGGGGGGACTAGCGGGAGTAATGAGCAGTTCTTC. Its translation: CASRGGTSGSNEQFF.

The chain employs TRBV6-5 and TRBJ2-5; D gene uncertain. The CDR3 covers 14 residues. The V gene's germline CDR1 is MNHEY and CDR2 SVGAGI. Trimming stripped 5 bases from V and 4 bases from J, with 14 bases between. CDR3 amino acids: CASSPTYLGETQYF. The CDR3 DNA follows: TGTGCCAGCAGTCCGACTTACCTGGGAGAGACCCAGTACTTC.